The sequence of this T cell receptor (beta chain) was determined in a study of T cells after yellow fever vaccination. Study-level findings and limits: The CD4 and CD8 compartments had a small share of their clonotypes in common.

V shed 4 bases and J 0 bases; nucleotides not matched to a gene: 11. Germline-derived CDR1 and CDR2 are SGHDT and YYEEEE. The CDR3 covers 17 residues. 5'RACE template switching added a universal primer site and UMIs to TCR cDNA. TCRdb reanalysed the 5' RACE reads using MiXCR and keeps one entry per CDR3 protein. The data hold approximately 330,000 distinct CDR3 sequences, with roughly 4.3% observed a single time. A note on this clonotype: Its antigen remains unknown.

The chain has TRBV5-6 and TRBJ2-3, with 7 bases lining up with TRBD2. The starting material was PBMCs, obtained 5 days after the yellow fever booster vaccination. The sequence derives from a man younger than 35 who received the YFV17D yellow fever vaccine. CDR3 region: CASSRLLAMTSTDTQYF. The CDR3, as DNA: TGTGCCAGCAGCCGCCTACTAGCGATGACTAGCACAGATACGCAGTATTTT.